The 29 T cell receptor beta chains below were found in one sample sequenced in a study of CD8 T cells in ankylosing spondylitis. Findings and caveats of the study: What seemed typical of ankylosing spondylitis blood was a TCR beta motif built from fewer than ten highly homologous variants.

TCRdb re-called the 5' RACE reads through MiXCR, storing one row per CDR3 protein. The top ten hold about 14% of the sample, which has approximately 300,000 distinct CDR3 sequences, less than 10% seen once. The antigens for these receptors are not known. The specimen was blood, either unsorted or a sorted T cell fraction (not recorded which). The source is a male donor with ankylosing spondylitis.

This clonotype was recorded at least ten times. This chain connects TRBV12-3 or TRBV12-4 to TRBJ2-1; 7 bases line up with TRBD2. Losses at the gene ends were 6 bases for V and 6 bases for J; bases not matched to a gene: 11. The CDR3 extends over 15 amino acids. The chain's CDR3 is CASRLGLTFANEQFF. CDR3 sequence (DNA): TGTGCCAGCAGGCTGGGACTAACTTTCGCCAATGAGCAGTTCTTC.

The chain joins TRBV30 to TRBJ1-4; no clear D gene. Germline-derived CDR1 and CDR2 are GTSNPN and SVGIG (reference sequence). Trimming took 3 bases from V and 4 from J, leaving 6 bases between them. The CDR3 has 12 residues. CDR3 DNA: TGTGCCTGGAGCGCCCGTAATGAAAAACTGTTTTTT. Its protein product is CAWSARNEKLFF.

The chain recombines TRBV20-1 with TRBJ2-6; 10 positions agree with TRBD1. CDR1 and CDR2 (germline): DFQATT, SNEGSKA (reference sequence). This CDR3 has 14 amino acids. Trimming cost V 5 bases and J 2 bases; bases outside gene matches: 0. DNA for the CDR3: TGCAGTGCTGGGACAGGGGCTGGGGCCAACGTCCTGACTTTC. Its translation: CSAGTGAGANVLTF.

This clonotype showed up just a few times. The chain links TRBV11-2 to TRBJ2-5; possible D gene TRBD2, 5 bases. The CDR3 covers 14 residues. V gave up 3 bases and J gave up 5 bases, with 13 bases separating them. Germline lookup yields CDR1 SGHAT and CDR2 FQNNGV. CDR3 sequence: CASSFGVGLETQYF. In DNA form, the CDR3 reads TGTGCCAGCAGCTTCGGGGTCGGTTTGGAGACCCAGTACTTC.

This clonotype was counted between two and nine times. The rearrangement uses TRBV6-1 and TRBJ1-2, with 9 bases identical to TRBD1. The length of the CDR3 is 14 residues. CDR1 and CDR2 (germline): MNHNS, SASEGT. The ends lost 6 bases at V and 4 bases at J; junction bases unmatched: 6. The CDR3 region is CASRRQGVGYGYTF. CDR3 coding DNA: TGTGCCAGCAGAAGACAGGGGGTTGGCTATGGCTACACCTTC.

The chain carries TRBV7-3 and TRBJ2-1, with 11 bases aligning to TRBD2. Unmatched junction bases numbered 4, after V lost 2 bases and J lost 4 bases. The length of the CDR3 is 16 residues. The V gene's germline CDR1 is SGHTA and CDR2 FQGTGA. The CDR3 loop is CASSLHSGRDYNEQFF. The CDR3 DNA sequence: TGTGCCAGCAGCTTACATAGCGGGAGGGATTACAATGAGCAGTTCTTC. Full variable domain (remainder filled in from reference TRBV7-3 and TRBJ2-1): GAGVSQTPSNKVTEKGKYVELRCDPISGHTALYWYRQSLGQGPEFLIYFQGTGAADDSGLPNDRFFAVRPEGSVSTLKIQRTERGDSAVYLCASSLHSGRDYNEQFFGPGTRLTVL.

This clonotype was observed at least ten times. CDR3 region: CASGRDRVETQYF. Written as DNA, the CDR3 is TGTGCCAGCGGCCGGGACAGGGTTGAGACCCAGTACTTC. The chain is built from TRBV2 and TRBJ2-5; 9 nucleotides align to TRBD1. Germline V lookup: CDR1 SNHLY, CDR2 FYNNEI. This CDR3 region has 13 residues. After removal of 8 bases from V and 5 bases from J, the junction contained 6 bases not matched to a gene.

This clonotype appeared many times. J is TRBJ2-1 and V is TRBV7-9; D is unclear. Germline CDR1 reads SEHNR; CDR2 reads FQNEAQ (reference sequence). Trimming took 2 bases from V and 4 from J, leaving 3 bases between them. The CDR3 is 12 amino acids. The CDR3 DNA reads TGTGCCAGCAGCTTAATGTACAATGAGCAGTTCTTC. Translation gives CASSLMYNEQFF.

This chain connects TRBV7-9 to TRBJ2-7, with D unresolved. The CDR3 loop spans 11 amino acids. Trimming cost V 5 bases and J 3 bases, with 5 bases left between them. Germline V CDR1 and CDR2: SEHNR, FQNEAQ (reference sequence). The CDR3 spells CASSRNYEQYF. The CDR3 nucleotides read TGTGCCAGCAGCCGCAACTACGAGCAGTACTTC. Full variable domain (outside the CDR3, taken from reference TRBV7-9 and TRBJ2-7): DTGVSQNPRHKITKRGQNVTFRCDPISEHNRLYWYRQTLGQGPEFLTYFQNEAQLEKSRLLSDRFSAERPKGSFSTLEIQRTEQGDSAMYLCASSRNYEQYFGPGTRLTVT.

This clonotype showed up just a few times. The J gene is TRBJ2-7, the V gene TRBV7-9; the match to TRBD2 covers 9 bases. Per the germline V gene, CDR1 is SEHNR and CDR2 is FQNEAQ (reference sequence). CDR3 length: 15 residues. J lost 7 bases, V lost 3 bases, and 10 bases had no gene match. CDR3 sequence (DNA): TGTGCCAGCAGCTTTGCTTTCGGCGGGAGGGTTGAGCAGTACTTC. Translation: CASSFAFGGRVEQYF.

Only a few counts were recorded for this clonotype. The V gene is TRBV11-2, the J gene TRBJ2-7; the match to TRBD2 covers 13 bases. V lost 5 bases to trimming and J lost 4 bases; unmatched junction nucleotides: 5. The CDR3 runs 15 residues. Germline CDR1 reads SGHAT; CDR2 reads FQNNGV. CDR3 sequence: CASSQRTSGSYEQYF. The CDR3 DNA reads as TGTGCCAGCAGCCAGAGGACTAGCGGGAGTTACGAGCAGTACTTC.

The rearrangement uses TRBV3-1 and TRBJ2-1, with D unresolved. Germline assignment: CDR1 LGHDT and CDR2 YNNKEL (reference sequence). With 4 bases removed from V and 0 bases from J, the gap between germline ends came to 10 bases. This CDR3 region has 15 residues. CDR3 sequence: CASSPAVGSYNEQFF. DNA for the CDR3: TGTGCCAGCAGCCCCGCGGTTGGCTCCTACAATGAGCAGTTCTTC.

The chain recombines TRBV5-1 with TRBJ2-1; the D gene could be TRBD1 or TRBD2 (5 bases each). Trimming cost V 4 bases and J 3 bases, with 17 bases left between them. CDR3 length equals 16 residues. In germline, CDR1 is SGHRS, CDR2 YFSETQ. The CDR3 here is CASSSGDRPYYNEQFF. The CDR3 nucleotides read TGCGCCAGCAGCAGTGGGGACCGTCCCTACTACAATGAGCAGTTCTTC. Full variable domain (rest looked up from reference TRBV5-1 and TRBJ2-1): KAGVTQTPRYLIKTRGQQVTLSCSPISGHRSVSWYQQTPGQGLQFLFEYFSETQRNKGNFPGRFSGRQFSNSRSEMNVSTLELGDSALYLCASSSGDRPYYNEQFFGPGTRLTVL.

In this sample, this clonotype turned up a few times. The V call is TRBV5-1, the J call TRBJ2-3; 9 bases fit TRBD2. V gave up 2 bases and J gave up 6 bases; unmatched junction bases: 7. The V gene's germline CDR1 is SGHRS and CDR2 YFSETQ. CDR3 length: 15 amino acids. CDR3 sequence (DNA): TGCGCCAGCAGCTTAGGGCGGGAGGGCCTGGATACGCAGTATTTT. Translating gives CASSLGREGLDTQYF.

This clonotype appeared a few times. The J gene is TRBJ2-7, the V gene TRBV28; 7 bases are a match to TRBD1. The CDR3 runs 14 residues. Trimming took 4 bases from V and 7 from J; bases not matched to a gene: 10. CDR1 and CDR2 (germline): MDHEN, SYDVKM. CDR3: CASSSGQLYEEQYF. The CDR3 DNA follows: TGTGCCAGCAGTTCGGGACAGCTATACGAGGAGCAGTACTTC.

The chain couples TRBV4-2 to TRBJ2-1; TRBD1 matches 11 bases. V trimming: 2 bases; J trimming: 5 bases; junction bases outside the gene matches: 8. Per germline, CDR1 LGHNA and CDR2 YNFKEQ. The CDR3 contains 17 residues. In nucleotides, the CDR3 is TGTGCCAGCAGCCAAAAAGCCGGGACAGGGGGAAACAATGAGCAGTTCTTC. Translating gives CASSQKAGTGGNNEQFF.

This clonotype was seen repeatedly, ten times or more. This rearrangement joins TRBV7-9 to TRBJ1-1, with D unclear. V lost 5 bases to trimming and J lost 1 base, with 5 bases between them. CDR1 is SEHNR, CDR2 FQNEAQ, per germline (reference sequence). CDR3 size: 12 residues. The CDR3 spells CASSLTNTEAFF. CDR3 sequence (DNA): TGTGCCAGCAGCCTCACGAACACTGAAGCTTTCTTT.

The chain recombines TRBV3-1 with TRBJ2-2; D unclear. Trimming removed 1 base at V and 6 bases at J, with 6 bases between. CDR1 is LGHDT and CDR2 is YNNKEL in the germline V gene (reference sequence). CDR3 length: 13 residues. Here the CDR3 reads CASSQVEAGELFF. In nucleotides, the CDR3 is TGTGCCAGCAGCCAAGTAGAGGCCGGGGAGCTGTTTTTT.

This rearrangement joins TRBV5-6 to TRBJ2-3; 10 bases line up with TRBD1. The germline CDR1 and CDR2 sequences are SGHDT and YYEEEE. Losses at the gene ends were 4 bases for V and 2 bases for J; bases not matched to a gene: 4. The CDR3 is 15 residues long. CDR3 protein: CASSGDRGPTDTQYF. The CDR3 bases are TGTGCCAGCAGCGGAGACAGGGGGCCCACAGATACGCAGTATTTT.

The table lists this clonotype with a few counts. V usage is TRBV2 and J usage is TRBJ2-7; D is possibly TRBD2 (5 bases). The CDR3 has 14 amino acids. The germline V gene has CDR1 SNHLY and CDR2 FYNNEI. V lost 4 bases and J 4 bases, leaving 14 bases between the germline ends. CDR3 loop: CASSGRLIGYEQYF. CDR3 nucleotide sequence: TGTGCCAGCAGTGGGAGGCTTATAGGATACGAGCAGTACTTC.

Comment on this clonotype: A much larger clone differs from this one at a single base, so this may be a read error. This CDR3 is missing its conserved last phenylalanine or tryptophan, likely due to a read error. CDR3 residues: CASSQELYPPRNEQFL. CDR3 bases: TGCGCCAGCAGCCAAGAACTCTACCCTCCTCGGAATGAGCAGTTCCTC. The rearrangement joins TRBV4-3 to TRBJ2-1, with no clear D. Trimming cost V 0 bases and J 7 bases, with 16 bases left between them. The CDR3 totals 16 residues. Germline lookup yields CDR1 LGHNA and CDR2 YSLEER.

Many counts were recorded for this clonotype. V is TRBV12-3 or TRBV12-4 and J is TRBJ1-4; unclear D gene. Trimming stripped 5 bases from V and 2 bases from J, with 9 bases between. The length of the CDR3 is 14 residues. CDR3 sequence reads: CASSLSWTNEKLFF. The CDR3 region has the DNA TGTGCCAGCAGTCTCTCATGGACTAATGAAAAACTGTTTTTT.

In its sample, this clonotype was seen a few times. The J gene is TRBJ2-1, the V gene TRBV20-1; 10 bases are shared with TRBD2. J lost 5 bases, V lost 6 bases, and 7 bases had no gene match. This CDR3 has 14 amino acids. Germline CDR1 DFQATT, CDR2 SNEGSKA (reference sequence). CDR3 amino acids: CSASGLAVNNEQFF. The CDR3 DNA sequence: TGCAGTGCCTCCGGACTAGCGGTAAACAATGAGCAGTTCTTC.

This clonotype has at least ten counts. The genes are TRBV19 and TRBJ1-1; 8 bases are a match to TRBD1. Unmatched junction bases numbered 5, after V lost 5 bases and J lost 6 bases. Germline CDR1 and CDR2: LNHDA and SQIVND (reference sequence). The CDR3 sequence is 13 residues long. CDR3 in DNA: TGTGCCAGTAGTGGACAGGGAATTGCTGAAGCTTTCTTT. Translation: CASSGQGIAEAFF.

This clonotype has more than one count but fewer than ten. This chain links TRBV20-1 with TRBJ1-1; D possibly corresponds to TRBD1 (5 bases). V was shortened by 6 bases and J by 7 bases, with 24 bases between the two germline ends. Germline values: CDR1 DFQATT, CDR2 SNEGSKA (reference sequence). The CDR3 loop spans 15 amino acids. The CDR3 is CSAPERGGGSNEAFF. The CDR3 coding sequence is TGCAGTGCCCCGGAGCGGGGGGGGGGAAGTAATGAAGCTTTCTTT.

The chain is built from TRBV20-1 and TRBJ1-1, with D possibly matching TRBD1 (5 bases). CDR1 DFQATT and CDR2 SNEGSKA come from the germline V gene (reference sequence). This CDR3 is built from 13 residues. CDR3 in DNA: TGCAGACCAAGAGGGGTGGGGTACACTGAAGCTTTCTTT. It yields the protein CRPRGVGYTEAFF.

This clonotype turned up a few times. The CDR3 DNA reads TGTGCCATCAGTGAGTCGAAGGGCGGGAGCGGAGAGACCCAGTACTTC. Encoded protein: CAISESKGGSGETQYF. The chain uses TRBV10-3 and TRBJ2-5, with 7 bases lining up with TRBD2. This CDR3 is built from 16 residues. V was pared by 0 bases and J by 4 bases, with 8 bases of the junction left unmatched. Looked up from germline, CDR1 is ENHRY and CDR2 is SYGVKD.

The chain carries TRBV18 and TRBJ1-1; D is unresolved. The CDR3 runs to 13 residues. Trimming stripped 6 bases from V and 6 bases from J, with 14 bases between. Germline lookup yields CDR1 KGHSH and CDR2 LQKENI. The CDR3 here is CASSPTNSPEAFF. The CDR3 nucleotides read TGTGCCAGCTCGCCCACCAATTCCCCTGAAGCTTTCTTT.

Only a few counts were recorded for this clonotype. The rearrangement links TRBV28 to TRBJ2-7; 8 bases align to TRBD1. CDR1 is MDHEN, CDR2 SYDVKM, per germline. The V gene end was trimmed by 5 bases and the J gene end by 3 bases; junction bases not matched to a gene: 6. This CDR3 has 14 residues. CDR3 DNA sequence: TGTGCCAGCAGTCCACTGACAGGGGTCTACGAGCAGTACTTC. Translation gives CASSPLTGVYEQYF.